This record looks at one TCR beta chain sequence and its context. Its specificity is unknown. Per the study methods: Filtering of immunoSEQ junctional sequences could not match full-length read filtering. Generated by immunoSEQ multiplex PCR, the TCRdb table keeps only in-frame clones and is missing some. V and J calls and clone size come straight from that table; D and trimming were deduced from the DNA. The sample includes 1.6 million or so clones, just under 99% seen only once; the top ten take 0.36%. The entry originates in a study of shared clonotypes between healthy human individuals. Study results and limitations: A small donor pool kept down the genetic and exposure-history diversity that was represented.

Caucasian adults living in Nashville, Tennessee, provided all samples. After removal of 3 bases from V and 0 bases from J, the junction contained 9 bases not matched to a gene. CDR3 length: 18 amino acids. Per germline, CDR1 KGHSH and CDR2 LQKENI. The sequence derives from a man younger than 45 in good health. Sequenced: naive CD4+ T cells sorted from blood. The subset is: CD45RA+ positively selected. The chain is built from TRBV18 and TRBJ2-3; TRBD2 agrees at 10 bases. DNA of the CDR3: TGTGCCAGCTCACCGAGGCCAACTAGCGGGACTAGCACAGATACGCAGTATTTT. This gives the protein CASSPRPTSGTSTDTQYF.